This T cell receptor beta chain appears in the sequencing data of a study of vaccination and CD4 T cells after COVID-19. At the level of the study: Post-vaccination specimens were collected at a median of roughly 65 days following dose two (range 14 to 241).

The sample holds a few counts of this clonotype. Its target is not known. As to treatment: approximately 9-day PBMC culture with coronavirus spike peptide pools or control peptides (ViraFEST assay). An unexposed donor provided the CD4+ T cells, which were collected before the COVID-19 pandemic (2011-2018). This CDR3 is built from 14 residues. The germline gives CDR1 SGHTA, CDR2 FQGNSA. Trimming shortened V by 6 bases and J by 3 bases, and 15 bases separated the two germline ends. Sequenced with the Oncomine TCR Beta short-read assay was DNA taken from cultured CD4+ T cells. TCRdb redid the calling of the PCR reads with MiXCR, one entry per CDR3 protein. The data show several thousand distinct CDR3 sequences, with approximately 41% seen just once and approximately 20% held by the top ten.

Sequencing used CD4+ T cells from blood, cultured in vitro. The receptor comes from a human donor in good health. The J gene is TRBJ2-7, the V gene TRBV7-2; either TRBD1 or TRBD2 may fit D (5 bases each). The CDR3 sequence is CASSRAVGDYEQYF. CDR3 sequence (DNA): TGTGCCAGCAGTCGGGCGGTGGGGGACTACGAGCAGTACTTC.